This passage covers 18 T cell receptor beta chains from one sample sequenced in a study of chemoradiotherapy in HPV16-positive cancers. Produced via immunoSEQ multiplex PCR; TCRdb's table is partial and in-frame only. This repertoire shows approximately 6,000 clones, 85% to 90% found once; its top ten account for 27%. The specimen was blood, collected from a patient who underwent chemoradiotherapy. These receptors originate from a human donor with HPV-associated anogenital cancer.

The chain combines TRBV5-4 with TRBJ2-7; no reliable D call. Germline loops: CDR1 SGHNT, CDR2 YYREEE (reference sequence). The length of the CDR3 is 15 residues. V was pared by 7 bases and J by 5 bases, with 22 bases between. The CDR3 DNA follows: TGTGCCAGCTCAGCCGGGCCGGCAATAAGCAACGAGCAGTACTTC. This encodes CASSAGPAISNEQYF.

The chain joins TRBV27 to TRBJ2-5; the D is unclear. This CDR3 is built from 14 residues. The germline gives CDR1 MNHEY, CDR2 SMNVEV (reference sequence). Trimming stripped 0 bases from V and 5 bases from J, with 10 bases between. The CDR3 protein is CASSLSGAPETQYF. In DNA, the CDR3 is TGTGCCAGCAGTTTATCGGGTGCCCCGGAGACCCAGTACTTC.

The chain is built from TRBV7-2 and TRBJ2-7; tentative D call: TRBD1 (6 bases). The germline CDR1 and CDR2 sequences are SGHTA and FQGNSA. CDR3 length equals 14 residues. Trimming shortened V by 0 bases and J by 7 bases, and 13 bases separated the two germline ends. This chain's CDR3 is CASSLALQGQEQYF. The DNA for the CDR3 is TGTGCCAGCAGCTTAGCGTTACAGGGACAAGAGCAGTACTTC.

This sequence joins TRBV19 and TRBJ1-2, with TRBD1 as a possible D gene (5 bases). This CDR3 region has 15 residues. Trimming shortened V by 7 bases and J by 3 bases, and 18 bases separated the two germline ends. Per germline, CDR1 LNHDA and CDR2 SQIVND (reference sequence). The CDR3 region is CASTSWGRTDYGYTF. The CDR3 DNA sequence: TGTGCCAGTACCTCTTGGGGCCGAACGGACTATGGCTACACCTTC.

This clone was observed a single time. V and J are TRBV20-1 and TRBJ2-1; D possibly matches TRBD1 or TRBD2 (6 bases each). Deletions cut 5 bases from V and 12 bases from J, with 14 bases between. From germline, CDR1 is DFQATT and CDR2 SNEGSKA (reference sequence). CDR3 length equals 11 residues. The CDR3 region is CSAQVGGPQFF. The DNA of the CDR3 is TGCAGTGCTCAAGTTGGGGGGCCGCAGTTCTTC.

The chain has TRBV21-1 and TRBJ2-1; TRBD2 is the table's D call and was not checked against the DNA. TRBV21-1 is flagged as a pseudogene. This CDR3 region has 15 residues. The chain's CDR3 is CASSKLPSGDNEQFF. CDR3 sequence (DNA): TGTGCCAGCAGCAAATTGCCTAGCGGGGACAATGAGCAGTTCTTC.

The chain is built from TRBV15 and TRBJ1-2; D is perhaps TRBD1 (5 bases). The germline V gene has CDR1 LNHNV and CDR2 YYDKDF (reference sequence). This CDR3 contains 16 residues. The V gene lost 5 bases and the J gene lost 3 bases, with 19 bases spanning the gap. The CDR3 DNA follows: TGTGCCACCAGCGGAACAATAATGGCGGGGGACTATGGCTACACCTTC. Its protein is CATSGTIMAGDYGYTF. Using reference TRBV15 and TRBJ1-2 for the parts outside the CDR3, the full variable domain is DAMVIQNPRYQVTQFGKPVTLSCSQTLNHNVMYWYQQKSSQAPKLLFHYYDKDFNNEADTPDNFQSRRPNTSFCFLDIRSPGLGDTAMYLCATSGTIMAGDYGYTFGSGTRLTVV.

This clone was observed a single time. This chain uses TRBV5-1 with TRBJ1-1; 9 bases line up with TRBD1. V gave up 5 bases and J gave up 5 bases; unmatched junction bases: 7. This CDR3 contains 14 residues. Germline assignment: CDR1 SGHRS and CDR2 YFSETQ. CDR3 sequence: CASRAGTGRTEAFF. The DNA for the CDR3 is TGCGCCAGCAGGGCCGGGACAGGGAGGACTGAAGCTTTCTTT.

The rearrangement links TRBV4-2 to TRBJ2-3, with 10 bases aligning to TRBD2. This CDR3 has 17 amino acids. V shed 0 bases, J shed 2 bases, and the junction held 5 bases outside the gene matches. Germline V gives CDR1 LGHNA, CDR2 YNFKEQ. In nucleotides, the CDR3 is TGTGCCAGCAGCCAAGAGGTAGCGGGAGGCGCCACAGATACGCAGTATTTT. This encodes CASSQEVAGGATDTQYF.

This chain joins TRBV6-1 and TRBJ2-3; 8 bases line up with TRBD1. Germline V CDR1 and CDR2: MNHNS, SASEGT. The junction had 10 bases not matched to a gene; V was cut back by 0 bases and J by 2 bases. The CDR3 consists of 18 residues. CDR3 coding DNA: TGTGCCAGCAGTGAAGCCCCGAGGGGGACAGGCAACACAGATACGCAGTATTTT. It translates to CASSEAPRGTGNTDTQYF.

By share, this clone ranks as large. The J gene is TRBJ2-3, the V gene TRBV5-1; TRBD2 might be the D (6 bases). The CDR3 totals 15 residues. V lost 0 bases and J 4 bases, leaving 12 bases between the germline ends. Germline-derived CDR1 and CDR2 are SGHRS and YFSETQ. This chain's CDR3 is CASSLGDSRADTQYF. CDR3 DNA sequence: TGCGCCAGCAGCTTGGGGGACTCAAGGGCAGATACGCAGTATTTT.

The V and J genes are TRBV28 and TRBJ2-2; D is possibly TRBD1 or TRBD2 (6 bases each). V lost 7 bases to trimming and J lost 2 bases, with 17 bases between them. CDR1 and CDR2 from the germline V gene are MDHEN and SYDVKM. CDR3 length equals 16 residues. The CDR3 loop reads CASIKGGVGNTGELFF. The CDR3 nucleotides are TGTGCCAGCATCAAGGGGGGCGTCGGAAACACCGGGGAGCTGTTTTTT.

The genes are TRBV5-4 and TRBJ1-1; D remains ambiguous. Looked up from germline, CDR1 is SGHNT and CDR2 is YYREEE (reference sequence). The CDR3 consists of 12 residues. Trimming removed 4 bases from V and 1 base from J, with 5 bases in between. The CDR3 is CASSPPNTEAFF. The CDR3 nucleotides read TGTGCCAGCAGCCCCCCGAACACTGAAGCTTTCTTT. The full variable domain, completed using reference TRBV5-4 and TRBJ1-1, is ETGVTQSPTHLIKTRGQQVTLRCSSQSGHNTVSWYQQALGQGPQFIFQYYREEENGRGNFPPRFSGLQFPNYSSELNVNALELDDSALYLCASSPPNTEAFFGQGTRLTVV.

The V gene is TRBV2, the J gene TRBJ2-2; D remains unclear. The CDR3 runs 15 residues. Germline values: CDR1 SNHLY, CDR2 FYNNEI. Trimming left V 1 base short and J 1 base short, with 7 bases between. CDR3 loop: CASSEDPLNTGELFF. CDR3 DNA: TGTGCCAGCAGTGAAGACCCGTTGAACACCGGGGAGCTGTTTTTT.

The chain recombines TRBV18 with TRBJ1-1, with D possibly TRBD1 on 5 matching bases. From germline, CDR1 is KGHSH and CDR2 LQKENI. V was clipped by 3 bases and J by 5 bases, with 10 bases between them. The CDR3 has 13 amino acids. CDR3: CASSPPGRTEAFF. The CDR3 DNA reads as TGTGCCAGCTCACCGCCGGGACGAACTGAAGCTTTCTTT.

The chain employs TRBV28 and TRBJ1-1, with 8 bases fitting TRBD1. The CDR3 length is 17 residues. V was clipped by 7 bases and J by 3 bases; unmatched bases: 16. Germline-derived CDR1 and CDR2 are MDHEN and SYDVKM. CDR3 DNA: TGTGCCAGCAATCCTAGACGGGCAGGGGGCTATTACACTGAAGCTTTCTTT. Translating gives CASNPRRAGGYYTEAFF. Using reference TRBV28 and TRBJ1-1 for the parts outside the CDR3, the full variable domain is DVKVTQSSRYLVKRTGEKVFLECVQDMDHENMFWYRQDPGLGLRLIYFSYDVKMKEKGDIPEGYSVSREKKERFSLILESASTNQTSMYLCASNPRRAGGYYTEAFFGQGTRLTVV.

In this sample, this clone turned up once. The chain couples TRBV18 to TRBJ2-1, with TRBD2 identical over 10 bases. The CDR3 has 15 amino acids. J lost 4 bases, V lost 3 bases, and 3 bases had no gene match. Germline V gene sequence: CDR1 KGHSH, CDR2 LQKENI. CDR3 coding DNA: TGTGCCAGCTCACCGAGGACTAGCGGATACAATGAGCAGTTCTTC. Protein product: CASSPRTSGYNEQFF.

The chain has TRBV7-6 and TRBJ2-5, with 7 bases that match TRBD2. Germline V gene data show CDR1 as SGHVS and CDR2 as FNYEAQ. The CDR3 runs to 13 residues. The V gene end was trimmed by 5 bases and the J gene end by 5 bases; junction bases not matched to a gene: 5. The CDR3 is CASSLGGWETQYF. The CDR3 nucleotides are TGTGCCAGCAGCCTGGGAGGGTGGGAGACCCAGTACTTC. The full variable domain, with the rest looked up from reference TRBV7-6 and TRBJ2-5, is GAGVSQSPRYKVTKRGQDVALRCDPISGHVSLYWYRQALGQGPEFLTYFNYEAQQDKSGLPNDRFSAERPEGSISTLTIQRTEQRDSAMYRCASSLGGWETQYFGPGTRLLVL.